This T cell receptor (beta chain) was recovered during a study of blood T cells in healthy people across ages. In the case of this clonotype: This may arise from a read error, as a much more abundant clone is one base away.

Primed by a sample-barcoded 5' primer and a J-beta primer mix, a second PCR proceeded for 7 to 11 cycles. Unique molecular identifiers of 12 random nucleotides labeled each cDNA. TCRdb called the 5' RACE reads again in MiXCR, with one record for every CDR3 protein. The sample lists approximately 800,000 distinct CDR3 sequences; 55% to 75% were seen once. This CDR3 comprises 12 residues. J gave up 7 bases and V 6 bases, and 3 bases lay outside the gene matches. The people who gave samples were healthy Caucasians from Russia, aged roughly 6 to 90. Drawing of peripheral blood yielded roughly 9.3 milliliters from each donor.

This clonotype was obtained from a man in his thirties or forties in good health. The sequenced sample was blood. V is TRBV12-3 or TRBV12-4 and J is TRBJ2-1; 7 bases are a match to TRBD2. The CDR3 is CASRFGGNEQFF. For the CDR3, the DNA is TGTGCCAGCAGGTTCGGGGGGAATGAGCAGTTCTTC.